This T cell receptor beta chain was obtained from a study of blood T cell repertoires in COVID-19 (TCRdb year 2020). As for the study more broadly: Samples covering the acute and convalescent phases of COVID-19 were provided by collaborators in the United States, Italy and Spain. The dataset comprised deeply sampled blood TCRbeta repertoires from subjects exposed to, actively infected with, or recovered from COVID-19. A freely available public database, intended as a resource for researchers studying the immune response to SARS-CoV-2, is where the repertoires were released. The material from the prospective study consisted of cDNA or gDNA derived from T cells, B-cell-depleted T cells, or PBMCs. The sample metadata nearly always contained a de-identified subject ID, COVID-19 status, age in years and sex. Where HLA class I and class II types were available, the types were taken from metadata supplied by the sample provider, not from assay-based typing. Samples were obtained from the ongoing ImmuneRACE study (first 160 participants) and from 1,200 or so subjects provided by 6 global collaborators.

Points the paper makes about the study in general: How much clinical and demographic metadata was included differed by source and by participant, and the metadata was provided uncurated.

Turning to this clone: The antigen it recognizes is unknown. Base-call qualities are not available, and no considerably larger clone is one nucleotide away.

Participants in the prospective study were enrolled through a virtual design, were aged about 18 to 100 years, and lived in roughly 26 United States geographic areas. In the prospective study, cohorts were assigned on the basis of participant-reported clinical history obtained from a screening survey and a study questionnaire. Exposed participants were defined as having been in contact with someone with a PCR-confirmed or clinician-diagnosed COVID-19 case within 2 weeks of study entry. In the prospective study, mobile phlebotomists collected whole blood, serum and a nasopharyngeal or oropharyngeal swab from each participant. Over a 2-month period, participants in the prospective study had the option of providing additional blood draws and questionnaires. Before DNA extraction, blood samples from the prospective study were shipped at room temperature or frozen. CDR1 and CDR2 were assigned from the germline V gene as LGHNA and YSLEER. V and J lose 5 bases and 3 bases, and a span of 10 bases separates them. CDR3 length: 14 amino acids, cysteine to phenylalanine. This entry keeps only the CDR3 DNA: 42 bases, framed from base 1.

TCRbeta CDR3 regions were amplified from genomic DNA using the immunoSEQ Assay, a bias-controlled multiplex PCR. Processing in the source paper ran as follows. The number of nucleated cells in each sample was estimated by amplification of reference gene primers within the assay. Sequence reads were collapsed and filtered to measure the absolute abundance of every unique TCRbeta CDR3 rearrangement. For each sample, productive Simpson clonality was calculated as the square root of Simpson's diversity index over productive rearrangements. TCRdb carries this immuneACCESS record with in-frame sequences only. Its versions omit some clonotypes, under half of them owing to an unresolved V gene in the studies checked, with the rest unexplained. The V and J calls and the clone size are those of that table, but D and trimming were determined from the DNA. The sample includes about 430,000 clones, with about 88% observed a single time. In total, the top ten clones hold around 1.5% of the sample.

Rearrangement joined TRBV4-3 to TRBJ2-2; a tentative D call is TRBD2 (5 bases match). This TCR derives from a young woman who had been exposed to COVID-19. Sequences were obtained from PBMCs or T cells enriched from blood (not recorded which). The encoded CDR3 is CASSGLRDTGELFF. The nucleotide sequence is TGCGCCAGCAGCGGACTGCGCGACACCGGGGAGCTGTTTTTT.